A single TCR beta chain is shown here with its context. The CDR3 extends over 14 amino acids. Germline V gives CDR1 SGHVS, CDR2 FQNEAQ. The V gene lost 2 bases and the J gene lost 3 bases, with 10 bases spanning the gap. Method: immunoSEQ multiplex PCR; TCRdb's copy keeps in-frame clones and lacks some. Found here are tens of thousands of clones, 87% of them singletons; the top ten hold roughly 13%. The data were taken from a study of control samples from healthy donors and cancer patients. The sequence was obtained from a woman aged 55-69 years with lung cancer. Sequenced sample: PBMCs. The gene calls are TRBV7-8 and TRBJ1-1, with D perhaps TRBD1 (5 bases). CDR3 sequence reads: CASSLRDRDTEAFF. The CDR3 DNA is TGTGCCAGCAGCTTAAGGGACCGAGACACTGAAGCTTTCTTT.